The 19 T cell receptor beta chains reported below all come from one sample, sequenced in a study of T-cell reconstitution after alpha-beta-depleted transplantation in children. As it was prepared, the TCRbeta library received unique molecular identifiers. TCRdb re-called the PCR reads through MiXCR, storing one row per CDR3 protein. The table records fewer than 550,000 distinct CDR3 sequences, under 13% of them present only once. The specimen comprised PBMCs from the stem cell graft donor, sampled from the stem cell graft. The origin of the receptors is a human donor who donated a stem cell graft to a child with acute myeloid leukemia.

The rearrangement uses TRBV20-1 and TRBJ2-1, with 9 bases that match TRBD1. The germline gives CDR1 DFQATT, CDR2 SNEGSKA (reference sequence). The CDR3 sequence is 14 residues long. DNA of the CDR3: TGCAGAAGTGACAGGGGGAGCTCCTACAATGAGCAGTTCTTC. Its protein product is CRSDRGSSYNEQFF.

This clonotype was detected a few times. This rearrangement joins TRBV19 to TRBJ2-1, with D perhaps matching TRBD1 or TRBD2 (5 bases each). The CDR3 runs to 14 residues. V dropped 4 bases and J dropped 14 bases, with 21 bases sitting between them. CDR1 and CDR2 from the germline V gene are LNHDA and SQIVND (reference sequence). CDR3 protein: CASSNRDPRWSKFF. The CDR3, as DNA: TGTGCCAGTAGTAACCGGGACCCCCGTTGGTCGAAGTTCTTC.

This clonotype appeared many times. The rearrangement uses TRBV5-5 and TRBJ1-1; 7 bases are shared with TRBD1. Germline V gene data show CDR1 as SGHKS and CDR2 as YYEKEE (reference sequence). The CDR3 length is 14 residues. The V gene end was trimmed by 7 bases and the J gene end by 1 base; junction bases not matched to a gene: 7. CDR3 in amino acids: CASHEGTANTEAFF. The CDR3 nucleotides are TGTGCCAGCCATGAAGGGACAGCGAACACTGAAGCTTTCTTT.

The sample holds a few counts of this clonotype. This chain uses TRBV12-3 or TRBV12-4 with TRBJ2-3; D call uncertain. The ends were cut back, 9 bases at V and 2 bases at J, with 12 bases in the middle. The CDR3 contains 13 residues. The CDR3 loop reads CASILGLTDTQYF. The CDR3 DNA sequence: TGTGCCAGTATTTTGGGTCTCACAGATACGCAGTATTTT.

The chain uses TRBV5-1 and TRBJ2-2; D is perhaps TRBD1 (6 bases). The CDR3 spans 15 residues. The V gene's germline CDR1 is SGHRS and CDR2 YFSETQ. The germline V and J ends were trimmed by 0 bases and 5 bases, with 11 bases remaining between them. The CDR3 region is CASSLVQGPTGELFF. CDR3 DNA: TGCGCCAGCAGCTTGGTCCAGGGGCCTACCGGGGAGCTGTTTTTT.

This clonotype appeared a few times. In DNA, the CDR3 is TGCGCCAGCAGCCAAGATTTACAGGCCCTGAACTATGGCTACACCTTC. It is translated as CASSQDLQALNYGYTF. The chain recombines TRBV4-1 with TRBJ1-2, with D possibly being TRBD1 (5 bases). Trimming left V 0 bases short and J 2 bases short, with 13 bases between. There are 16 residues in the CDR3. CDR1 is MGHRA and CDR2 is YSYEKL in the germline V gene.

Details on this clonotype: Mismatch with germline at one junction end may stem from a read error. This chain uses TRBV5-1 with TRBJ2-1; D is undetermined. The CDR3 totals 15 residues. CDR1 is SGHRS, CDR2 YFSETQ, per germline. This CDR3 is CASSLRVASHNEQFF. The CDR3 bases are TGCGCCAGCAGCTTGAGGGTAGCCTCCCACAATGAGCAGTTCTTC.

This clonotype was observed many times. V is TRBV21-1 and J is TRBJ2-7; no DNA check was done on the table's D call, TRBD2. TRBV21-1 counts as a pseudogene. The CDR3 contains 18 residues. CDR3 bases: TGTGCCAGCAGCAAAATTAGACTAGCGGGAGCCGGCGGTTACGAGCAGTACTTC. The encoded protein is CASSKIRLAGAGGYEQYF.

V gene TRBV5-6 combines with J gene TRBJ2-5; D unresolved. V shed 4 bases and J shed 5 bases, with 9 bases lying between them. The CDR3 is 12 amino acids. CDR1 is SGHDT, CDR2 YYEEEE, per germline. DNA for the CDR3: TGTGCCAGCAGCACCGGTGGTGAGACCCAGTACTTC. Translated: CASSTGGETQYF.

The rearrangement links TRBV6-1 to TRBJ1-5; perhaps TRBD1 as D (6 bases). Germline V gene data show CDR1 as MNHNS and CDR2 as SASEGT. CDR3 length equals 18 residues. The germline V and J ends were trimmed by 0 bases and 4 bases, with 19 bases remaining between them. DNA for the CDR3: TGTGCCAGCAGTGAAGCGCTTCGGTGGGGGGCCGCGAATCAGCCCCAGCATTTT. Its protein is CASSEALRWGAANQPQHF.

This clonotype was observed a handful of times. This chain links TRBV29-1 with TRBJ2-5; the D is unclear. This CDR3 is built from 12 residues. From germline, CDR1 is SQVTM and CDR2 ANQGSEA. V lost 3 bases and J lost 2, with 7 bases in between. The CDR3 DNA follows: TGCAGCGTTGATGAACAGCAAGAGACCCAGTACTTC. Amino acids: CSVDEQQETQYF.

V and J are TRBV4-2 and TRBJ1-1; D ambiguous. V lost 0 bases to trimming and J lost 5 bases, with 10 bases between them. Germline assignment: CDR1 LGHNA and CDR2 YNFKEQ. The CDR3 extends over 14 amino acids. The CDR3 region has the DNA TGTGCCAGCAGCCAAGATTCGGTGGGGACTGAAGCTTTCTTT. It codes for CASSQDSVGTEAFF.

This chain uses TRBV5-1 with TRBJ2-5; no definite D call. Germline values: CDR1 SGHRS, CDR2 YFSETQ. The CDR3 extends over 15 amino acids. Trimming stripped 3 bases from V and 0 bases from J, with 12 bases between. CDR3 DNA: TGCGCCAGCAGCTCCTCGGCAGGCTACCAAGAGACCCAGTACTTC. As protein: CASSSSAGYQETQYF.

This clonotype came up many times. This chain connects TRBV20-1 to TRBJ2-3, with unresolved D. This CDR3 is 18 amino acids long. Looked up from germline, CDR1 is DFQATT and CDR2 is SNEGSKA (reference sequence). V lost 0 bases and J lost 0, with 19 bases in between. CDR3 coding DNA: TGCAGTGCTAGAGATCCTAACTCGGCGGTGACTAGCACAGATACGCAGTATTTT. Encoded protein: CSARDPNSAVTSTDTQYF.

This clonotype was detected only a few times. The chain combines TRBV7-2 with TRBJ1-2, with TRBD1 as a possible D gene (5 bases). Germline V CDR1 and CDR2: SGHTA, FQGNSA. Deletions cut 0 bases from V and 8 bases from J, with 19 bases between. This CDR3 has 16 residues. CDR3 sequence (DNA): TGTGCCAGCAGCTTAGCGGTATGGGGCAGGGCTGGCGGCTACACCTTC. Protein sequence: CASSLAVWGRAGGYTF.

The CDR3 coding sequence is TGCGCCAGCAGCCTGGGACTAGCGGGAGCGAGGGGGCAAGAGACCCAGTACTTC. Protein sequence: CASSLGLAGARGQETQYF. The chain employs TRBV5-1 and TRBJ2-5; TRBD2 aligns across 14 bases. Germline lookup yields CDR1 SGHRS and CDR2 YFSETQ. V trimming: 4 bases; J trimming: 2 bases; junction bases outside the gene matches: 10. The CDR3 is made up of 18 amino acids.

This clonotype has more than one count but fewer than ten. The chain has TRBV6-2 or TRBV6-3 and TRBJ2-4, with D possibly TRBD2 on 7 matching bases. The CDR3 covers 18 residues. Germline loops: CDR1 MNHEY, CDR2 SVGEGT. V gave up 2 bases and J gave up 2 bases, with 19 bases separating them. DNA of the CDR3: TGTGCCAGCAGTTACGAGTACGGGGGGACATCTTCCAAAAACATTCAGTACTTC. It translates to CASSYEYGGTSSKNIQYF.

This clonotype was recorded a few times. V and J are TRBV7-9 and TRBJ2-1; D may be TRBD1 or TRBD2 (5 bases each). In germline, CDR1 is SEHNR, CDR2 FQNEAQ (reference sequence). V gave up 5 bases and J gave up 4 bases, with 12 bases separating them. The CDR3 is made up of 14 amino acids. The DNA for the CDR3 is TGTGCCAGCAGCATTCGGGACGCATACAATGAGCAGTTCTTC. It yields the protein CASSIRDAYNEQFF.

In this sample, this clonotype turned up many times. The CDR3 nucleotides read TGTGCCAGCATGTCTACAGGGGTAAAGGCCTACGAGCAGTACGTC. Amino acid sequence: CASMSTGVKAYEQYV. V gene TRBV12-3 or TRBV12-4 combines with J gene TRBJ2-7; 7 bases are shared with TRBD1. J was trimmed by 2 bases and V by 7 bases; bases with no gene match: 11. This CDR3 is built from 15 residues.